The 11 T cell receptor beta chains below come from one sample, sequenced in a study of identifying expanded T cells in peripheral blood. Here immunoSEQ multiplex PCR was the method, and the copy in TCRdb shows in-frame clones only, minus some. The sample contains about 110,000 clones, roughly 90% of which appear only once. What was sequenced was blood. The receptor set was obtained from a person aged 18 to 75 in good health.

The chain has TRBV11-2 and TRBJ2-5, with TRBD1 as a possible D gene (6 bases). Trimming took off 5 bases at V and 3 bases at J, with 10 bases between the two ends. This CDR3 region has 13 residues. CDR1 SGHAT and CDR2 FQNNGV come from the germline V gene. The CDR3 DNA reads as TGTGCCAGCAGCCAGTACAGGGAAGAGACCCAGTACTTC. Its translation: CASSQYREETQYF.

This chain joins TRBV5-4 and TRBJ2-5; D is unclear. Germline CDR1 reads SGHNT; CDR2 reads YYREEE (reference sequence). This CDR3 contains 15 residues. Trimming stripped 3 bases from V and 3 bases from J, with 15 bases between. This CDR3 reads CASSSTTRGKETQYF. The CDR3 coding sequence is TGTGCCAGCAGCTCGACGACCCGAGGCAAAGAGACCCAGTACTTC.

The V gene is TRBV6-6, the J gene TRBJ2-3; no clear D. The V gene lost 2 bases and the J gene lost 6 bases, with 6 bases spanning the gap. This CDR3 is 12 amino acids long. Germline V gene sequence: CDR1 MNHNY, CDR2 SVGAGI (reference sequence). The CDR3 DNA reads TGTGCCAGCAGTTACGGAGTGGATACGCAGTATTTT. This sequence encodes CASSYGVDTQYF.

The chain couples TRBV2 to TRBJ2-7; 11 nucleotides line up with TRBD1. Germline CDR1 and CDR2: SNHLY and FYNNEI. CDR3 length: 13 amino acids. With V trimmed by 7 bases and J by 5 bases, 4 bases remained unmatched. The CDR3 DNA follows: TGTGCCAGCAACCGGGACAGGGGGAACGAGCAGTACTTC. Protein: CASNRDRGNEQYF.

This chain joins TRBV13 and TRBJ1-5, with 7 bases aligning to TRBD1. The CDR3 contains 14 residues. With 3 bases clipped from V and 5 bases from J, the junction kept 4 bases outside the gene matches. Germline V gene sequence: CDR1 PRHDT, CDR2 FYEKMQ (reference sequence). The CDR3 reads CASSFRDSYQPQHF. The CDR3 DNA sequence: TGTGCCAGCAGCTTTAGGGACAGCTATCAGCCCCAGCATTTT.

A few counts support this clone. The chain recombines TRBV9 with TRBJ2-7; 11 bases match TRBD2. With V trimmed by 0 bases and J by 5 bases, 7 bases remained unmatched. From germline, CDR1 is SGDLS and CDR2 YYNGEE. The CDR3 contains 16 residues. The CDR3 is CASSVGASGGFNEQYF. The CDR3 DNA is TGTGCCAGCAGCGTAGGGGCTAGCGGGGGGTTCAACGAGCAGTACTTC.

CDR3 amino acids: CASRDGRNTEAFF. For the CDR3, the DNA is TGTGCCAGCAGGGATGGACGCAACACTGAAGCTTTCTTT. V is TRBV6-5 and J is TRBJ1-1; no clear D. This CDR3 is 13 amino acids long. V was cut by 6 bases and J by 2 bases, with 10 bases left in between. CDR1 and CDR2 from the germline V gene are MNHEY and SVGAGI.

The chain is built from TRBV6-5 and TRBJ2-3, with 7 bases matching TRBD1. Germline V gene data show CDR1 as MNHEY and CDR2 as SVGAGI. The CDR3 spans 14 residues. The V and J ends lost 6 bases and 3 bases, in that order; junction bases with no gene match: 6. The CDR3 sequence: CASSPQGRTDTQYF. The DNA of the CDR3 is TGTGCCAGCAGCCCACAGGGGAGAACAGATACGCAGTATTTT.

This clone was counted only a few times. V usage is TRBV30 and J usage is TRBJ1-1; the D is unclear. V gave up 0 bases and J gave up 1 base, with 12 bases separating them. Germline CDR1 is GTSNPN and CDR2 is SVGIG (reference sequence). The CDR3 extends over 15 amino acids. CDR3 in DNA: TGTGCCTGGAGTGTATGGCGGAGACAGAACACTGAAGCTTTCTTT. Translated, it gives CAWSVWRRQNTEAFF.

This rearrangement joins TRBV2 to TRBJ1-5; TRBD1 matches at 8 bases. CDR1 is SNHLY, CDR2 FYNNEI, per germline. The CDR3 covers 14 residues. V lost 3 bases, J lost 7 bases, and 5 bases stayed unmatched. The CDR3 reads CASSDRTGRQPQHF. The CDR3 DNA sequence: TGTGCCAGCAGTGATCGGACAGGGCGACAGCCCCAGCATTTT.

This CDR3 reads CASSASWAGYGYTF. The DNA for the CDR3 is TGTGCCAGCAGCGCCTCATGGGCAGGCTATGGCTACACCTTC. The chain recombines TRBV9 with TRBJ1-2; no reliable D call. The CDR3 has 14 amino acids. The germline V gene has CDR1 SGDLS and CDR2 YYNGEE. Trimming removed 3 bases at V and 4 bases at J, with 13 bases between.